This TCR beta chain appears in the sequencing data of a study of OX40 agonist ivuxolimab in advanced cancers. Study as a whole: Patients were treated with ivuxolimab, an agonistic anti-OX40 (CD134) antibody.

The germline V gene encodes CDR1 MDHEN and CDR2 SYDVKM. Trimming shortened V by 1 base and J by 1 base, and 11 bases separated the two germline ends. The CDR3 has 16 amino acids. People who had autoimmune disease history or systemic immunosuppression were excluded. The method was immunoSEQ multiplex PCR; TCRdb's version includes in-frame clones alone and lacks a portion of them. The profile covers 77,000 or so clones, with just under 80% appearing a single time and approximately 5% taken by the ten largest. The starting material was CD4+ or CD8+ T cells sorted from blood, obtained in a trial of the OX40 agonist ivuxolimab. The sequence derives from an adult with an advanced solid tumor such as melanoma, head and neck, liver or kidney cancer. This chain uses TRBV28 with TRBJ1-5; TRBD1 is a possible D gene (5 bases). CDR3 region: CASSLYAAGSNQPQHF. The CDR3 nucleotides read TGTGCCAGCAGTTTATATGCGGCAGGGAGCAATCAGCCCCAGCATTTT.